The 9 T cell receptor beta chains listed next were all sequenced from one sample in a study of T-cell reconstitution after alpha-beta-depleted transplantation in children. During its preparation, the TCRbeta library received unique molecular identifiers. TCRdb reprocessed the PCR reads with MiXCR, giving one entry per CDR3 protein. The repertoire holds 250,000 to 400,000 distinct CDR3 sequences, roughly 21% seen once, with approximately 11% in the top ten. The sample here was PBMCs, mostly from graft donor cells, taken 180 days after TCRalphabeta/CD19-depleted stem cell transplant. These receptors were obtained from a male patient between 5 and 17 years old who had a stem cell transplant for acute lymphoblastic leukemia, so the T cells may come from the graft donor.

This rearrangement joins TRBV5-6 to TRBJ2-1; D gene unclear. From germline, CDR1 is SGHDT and CDR2 YYEEEE. The V end was cut by 2 bases, the J end by 0 bases, with 9 bases between. The CDR3 runs 15 residues. CDR3 loop: CASSLLPRSYNEQFF. The CDR3, as DNA: TGTGCCAGCAGCTTATTACCCCGCTCCTACAATGAGCAGTTCTTC. The entire variable domain, with the rest obtained from reference TRBV5-6 and TRBJ2-1, is as follows: DAGVTQSPTHLIKTRGQQVTLRCSPKSGHDTVSWYQQALGQGPQFIFQYYEEEERQRGNFPDRFSGHQFPNYSSELNVNALLLGDSALYLCASSLLPRSYNEQFFGPGTRLTVL.

This clonotype was picked up a small number of times. V and J are TRBV7-3 and TRBJ2-1; maybe TRBD2 (6 bases). The germline gives CDR1 SGHTA, CDR2 FQGTGA. With 5 bases removed from V and 0 bases from J, the gap between germline ends came to 23 bases. The CDR3 contains 19 residues. DNA for the CDR3: TGTGCCAGCAGCGGTGGGGAGGTCCCTAGCGACCACTCCTACAATGAGCAGTTCTTC. Amino acid sequence: CASSGGEVPSDHSYNEQFF.

This clonotype was seen a handful of times. The rearrangement uses TRBV21-1 and TRBJ2-7; the table gives TRBD1 as D, unverified against the DNA. TRBV21-1 is classified as a pseudogene. This CDR3 contains 13 residues. CDR3 bases: TGTGCCAGCAGCCGACAGGGGTCCCACGAGCAGTACTTC. As protein: CASSRQGSHEQYF.

The rearrangement uses TRBV6-5 and TRBJ1-5, with D possibly being TRBD1 (6 bases). The V gene's germline CDR1 is MNHEY and CDR2 SVGAGI. The CDR3 sequence is 15 residues long. V lost 0 bases and J 3 bases, leaving 9 bases between the germline ends. The CDR3 region is CASSYSQGDNQPQHF. Written as DNA, the CDR3 is TGTGCCAGCAGTTACTCACAGGGAGACAATCAGCCCCAGCATTTT.

This clonotype was found a few times. It is likely a read error, because the conserved phenylalanine at the end of the CDR3 is missing. It is unclear where the CDR3 begins or ends on the DNA, so no DNA is shown, and the CDR3 is as TCRdb lists it. V is TRBV6-5 and J is TRBJ2-1; TRBD1 is the table's D call and was not checked against the DNA. The CDR3 extends over 8 residues, inclusive of both ends. CDR1 and CDR2 (germline): MNHEY, SVGAGI. The CDR3 spells CASSLQGV.

V usage is TRBV10-2 and J usage is TRBJ2-7; the D is unclear. The ends were cut back, 7 bases at V and 1 base at J, with 11 bases in the middle. The germline gives CDR1 WSHSY, CDR2 SAAADI. This CDR3 spans 13 amino acids. CDR3 in DNA: TGCGCCAGCATCGGCAATCCGTCCTACGAGCAGTACTTC. As protein: CASIGNPSYEQYF.

A few counts support this clonotype. This rearrangement joins TRBV20-1 to TRBJ2-1, with D unclear. Trimming pared 6 bases from V and 7 bases from J, leaving 10 bases between. The CDR3 contains 11 residues. Germline V gene sequence: CDR1 DFQATT, CDR2 SNEGSKA (reference sequence). This chain's CDR3 is CSAHLVNEQFF. The CDR3 nucleotides are TGCAGTGCCCACCTAGTAAATGAGCAGTTCTTC.

This clonotype was picked up a small number of times. The J gene is TRBJ2-5, the V gene TRBV25-1, with 10 bases matching TRBD2. With 1 base clipped from V and 5 bases from J, the junction kept 7 bases outside the gene matches. CDR1 MGHDK and CDR2 SYGVNS come from the germline V gene. CDR3 length: 16 amino acids. The CDR3 sequence: CASSEWWLAGVETQYF. The DNA for the CDR3 is TGTGCCAGCAGTGAATGGTGGCTAGCGGGAGTGGAGACCCAGTACTTC.

The chain links TRBV25-1 to TRBJ2-7; tentative D call: TRBD2 (6 bases). Germline V gene sequence: CDR1 MGHDK, CDR2 SYGVNS. V lost 4 bases and J lost 2, with 12 bases in between. This CDR3 comprises 14 residues. CDR3 amino acids: CASSAREYTYEQYF. The DNA for the CDR3 is TGTGCCAGCAGTGCACGGGAGTACACCTACGAGCAGTACTTC.